This T cell receptor (beta chain) is drawn from a study of blood T cells in healthy people across ages. Overall study findings and caveats: Getting older went along with TCR beta diversity per million T cells dropping roughly linearly. The percentage of naive T cells correlated strongly with TCR beta diversity.

On this clonotype itself: Its matching antigen is unknown. One end of the junction is discordant with germline, which a read error may explain.

The CDR3 covers 14 residues. Every participating donor contributed 9.5 to 10 milliliters of peripheral blood through a draw. Total RNA amounts of at least 6 micrograms were extracted per sample. Alongside a J-beta primer mix, a sample-barcoded 5' primer served in a second PCR lasting 7 to 11 cycles. From the 5' RACE reads, TCRdb called clonotypes with MiXCR, one entry per CDR3 protein. The sample gives about a million distinct CDR3 sequences, 30% to 40% of which show up once; around 14% is in the top ten. This clonotype was obtained from a man aged 18-30 years in good health. The rearrangement links TRBV12-3 or TRBV12-4 to TRBJ1-1; weak D call: TRBD1 (6 bases). Material: blood. The CDR3 here is CASSLTGAFAEVFF. The DNA for the CDR3 is TGTGCCAGCAGTTTAACGGGGGCTTTCGCTGAAGTTTTCTTT.